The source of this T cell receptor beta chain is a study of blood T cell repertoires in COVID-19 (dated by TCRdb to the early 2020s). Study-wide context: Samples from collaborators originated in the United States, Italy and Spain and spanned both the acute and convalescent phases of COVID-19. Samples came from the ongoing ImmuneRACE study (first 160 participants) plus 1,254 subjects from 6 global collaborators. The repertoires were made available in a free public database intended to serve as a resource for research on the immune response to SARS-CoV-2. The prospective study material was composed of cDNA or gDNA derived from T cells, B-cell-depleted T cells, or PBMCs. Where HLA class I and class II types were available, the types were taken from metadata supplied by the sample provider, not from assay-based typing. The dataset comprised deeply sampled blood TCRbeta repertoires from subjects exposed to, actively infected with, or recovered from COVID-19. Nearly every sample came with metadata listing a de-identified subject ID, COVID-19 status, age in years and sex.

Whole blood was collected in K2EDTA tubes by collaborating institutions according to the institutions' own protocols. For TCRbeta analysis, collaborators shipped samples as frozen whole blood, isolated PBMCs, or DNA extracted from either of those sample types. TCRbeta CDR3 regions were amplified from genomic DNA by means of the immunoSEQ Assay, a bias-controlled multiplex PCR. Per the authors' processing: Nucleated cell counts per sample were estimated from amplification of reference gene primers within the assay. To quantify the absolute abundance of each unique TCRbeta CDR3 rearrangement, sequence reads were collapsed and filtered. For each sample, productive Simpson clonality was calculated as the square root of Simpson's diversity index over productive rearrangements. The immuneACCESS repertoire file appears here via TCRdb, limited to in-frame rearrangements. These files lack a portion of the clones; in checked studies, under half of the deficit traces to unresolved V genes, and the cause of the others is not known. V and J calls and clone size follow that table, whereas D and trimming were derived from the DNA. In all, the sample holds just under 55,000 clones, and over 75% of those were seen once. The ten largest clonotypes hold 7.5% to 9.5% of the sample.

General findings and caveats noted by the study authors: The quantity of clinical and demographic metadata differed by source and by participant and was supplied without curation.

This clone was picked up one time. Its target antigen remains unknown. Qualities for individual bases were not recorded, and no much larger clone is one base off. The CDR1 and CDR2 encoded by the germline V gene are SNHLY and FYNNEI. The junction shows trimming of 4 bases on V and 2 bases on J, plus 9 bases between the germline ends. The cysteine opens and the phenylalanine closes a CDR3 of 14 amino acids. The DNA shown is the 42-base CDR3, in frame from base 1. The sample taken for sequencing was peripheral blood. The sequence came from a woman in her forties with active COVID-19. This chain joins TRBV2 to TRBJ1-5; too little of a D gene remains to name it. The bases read TGTGCCAGCAGTGGCCCTACAGGCAATCAGCCCCAGCATTTT. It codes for CASSGPTGNQPQHF.